The clone carrying this T cell receptor (beta chain) was seen a handful of times. Its antigen remains unknown. The source of the sample is a study of T-cell memory formation after mild COVID-19. At the level of the study: Largely, the TCR clusters proved donor specific.

TCRdb called the 5' RACE reads again in MiXCR, with one record for every CDR3 protein. The sample holds 450,000 or so distinct CDR3 sequences, around 20% seen once. Study results and limitations: Prior to infection, memory already included some responding clones, suggesting cross-reactive memory joined. Clones that contracted from day 15 to 85 had balanced CD4/CD8; later expanders were CD4+ biased.

The sequenced sample was PBMCs or a T cell subset sorted from them (not recorded which). This TCR was sampled from an adult woman who had mild COVID-19 (a few samples of this study predate the infection). Cell type and time point are not known.

CDR3 loop: CASSRREAGEQFF. CDR3 DNA sequence: TGTGCCAGCAGTCGCCGAGAAGCCGGTGAGCAGTTCTTC. The chain is built from TRBV12-3 or TRBV12-4 and TRBJ2-1; D gene unclear. The ends were cut back, 5 bases at V and 9 bases at J, with 14 bases in the middle. The CDR3 has 13 amino acids.